This T cell receptor (beta chain) is drawn from a study of prognosis after radiotherapy for stage I lung cancer. Study-level background: The study enrolled approximately 13 men and roughly 6 women as patients, aged roughly 53 to 85 with a median of about 74 years.

Germline V lookup: CDR1 SGHTA, CDR2 FQGNSA. The V gene end was trimmed by 3 bases and the J gene end by 2 bases; junction bases not matched to a gene: 3. CDR3 length equals 17 residues. Genomic DNA was subjected to two-round multiplex PCR for amplification of TCR beta CDR3. First-round PCR used primers specific to each TRBV and TRBJ gene. TCRdb re-analysed the multiplex PCR reads in MiXCR, keeping a single row per CDR3 protein. This table has approximately 10,000 distinct CDR3 sequences, 35% appearing once. In this sample, this clonotype turned up many times. This clonotype was obtained from a donor older than 45 with non-small cell lung cancer. The sample was PBMCs, taken before or after stereotactic body radiation therapy (not recorded which). The chain employs TRBV7-2 and TRBJ2-2; 13 positions agree with TRBD2. CDR3 sequence: CASSFRLAGGNTGELFF. The CDR3 region has the DNA TGTGCCAGCAGCTTTAGACTAGCGGGGGGAAACACCGGGGAGCTGTTTTTT.